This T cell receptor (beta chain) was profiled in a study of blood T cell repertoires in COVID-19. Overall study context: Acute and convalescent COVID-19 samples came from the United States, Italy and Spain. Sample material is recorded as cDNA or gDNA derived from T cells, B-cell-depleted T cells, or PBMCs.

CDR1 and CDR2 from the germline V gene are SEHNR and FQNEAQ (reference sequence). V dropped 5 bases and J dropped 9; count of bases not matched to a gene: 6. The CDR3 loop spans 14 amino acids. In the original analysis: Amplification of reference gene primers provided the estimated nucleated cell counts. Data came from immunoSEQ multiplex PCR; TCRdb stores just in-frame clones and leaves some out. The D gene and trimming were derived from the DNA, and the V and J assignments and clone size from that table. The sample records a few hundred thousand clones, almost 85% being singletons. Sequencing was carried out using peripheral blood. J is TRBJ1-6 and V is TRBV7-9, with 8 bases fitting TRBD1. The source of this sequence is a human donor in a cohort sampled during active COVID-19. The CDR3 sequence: CASSHGQGSSPLHF. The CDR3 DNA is TGTGCCAGCAGCCATGGACAGGGCTCTTCACCCCTCCACTTT.